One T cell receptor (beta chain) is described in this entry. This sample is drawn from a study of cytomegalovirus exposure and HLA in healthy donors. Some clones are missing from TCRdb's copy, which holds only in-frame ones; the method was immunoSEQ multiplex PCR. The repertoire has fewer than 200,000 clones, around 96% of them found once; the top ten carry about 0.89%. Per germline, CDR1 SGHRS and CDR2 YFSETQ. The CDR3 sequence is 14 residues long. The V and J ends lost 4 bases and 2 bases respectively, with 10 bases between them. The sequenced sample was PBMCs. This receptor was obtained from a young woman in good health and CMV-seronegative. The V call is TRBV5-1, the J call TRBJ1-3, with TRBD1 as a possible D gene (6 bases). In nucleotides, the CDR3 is TGCGCCAGCAGCCTCGACAGGACTGGAAACACCATATATTTT. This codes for CASSLDRTGNTIYF.